The rows below give T cell receptor beta chains drawn from one sample of a study of T cell responses to AZD1222 COVID-19 vaccine. Libraries were prepared by immunoSEQ multiplex PCR; TCRdb keeps only in-frame clonotypes and omits some of them. The data contain around 110,000 clones, 87% of them seen just once; the ten biggest clones take up approximately 4%. This material consisted of peripheral blood, taken on day 0 of AZD1222 vaccination. The source is an adult in good health. CDR3s include the opening cysteine and the closing phenylalanine or tryptophan. D genes are given only for firm matches. Clone size is not always given. Where it is, it says once, few, many or a class for expanded clones.

V gene: TRBV29-1
J gene: TRBJ1-2
D gene: .
clone size: .
CDR3 DNA: TGCAGCGTTGATCTCCCCGACTATGGCTACACCTTC
CDR3 protein: CSVDLPDYGYTF

V gene: TRBV7-8
J gene: TRBJ1-2
D gene: .
clone size: .
CDR3 DNA: TGTGCCAGCAGCCGAGCGACAGTGAACTATGGCTACACCTTC
CDR3 protein: CASSRATVNYGYTF

V gene: TRBV4-3
J gene: TRBJ2-7
D gene: .
clone size: .
CDR3 DNA: TGCGCCAGCAGCCAAGTTGCCGCTCGGGAGCAGTACTTC
CDR3 protein: CASSQVAAREQYF

V gene: TRBV7-2
J gene: TRBJ1-3
D gene: .
clone size: .
CDR3 DNA: TGTGCCAGCAGCTACGGGGCCTCTGGAAACACCATATATTTT
CDR3 protein: CASSYGASGNTIYF

V gene: TRBV6-2/TRBV6-3
J gene: TRBJ2-5
D gene: .
clone size: .
CDR3 DNA: TGTGCCAGCAGTTACTCGGGGTCGGGGACCCAGTACTTC
CDR3 protein: CASSYSGSGTQYF

V gene: TRBV6-5
J gene: TRBJ2-7
D gene: TRBD1
clone size: once
CDR3 DNA: TGTGCCAGCAGGGTAGACAGGGTTCGGGACGAGCAGTACTTC
CDR3 protein: CASRVDRVRDEQYF

V gene: TRBV28
J gene: TRBJ1-1
D gene: TRBD1
clone size: .
CDR3 DNA: TGTGCCAGCAGGGACAGGGTGGCTTTCTTT
CDR3 protein: CASRDRVAFF

V gene: TRBV6-6
J gene: TRBJ1-4
D gene: .
clone size: .
CDR3 DNA: TGTGCCAGCAGTCCCGACGGGGCACTGGGTGAAAAACTGTTTTTT
CDR3 protein: CASSPDGALGEKLFF

V gene: TRBV19
J gene: TRBJ2-1
D gene: .
clone size: .
CDR3 DNA: TGTGCCAGTAGCAGCATAGGCTCCTACAATGAGCAGTTCTTC
CDR3 protein: CASSSIGSYNEQFF

V gene: TRBV15
J gene: TRBJ2-3
D gene: .
clone size: .
CDR3 DNA: TGTGCCACCAGCAGAGATCCAGGGCGGGAAGGCACAGATACGCAGTATTTT
CDR3 protein: CATSRDPGREGTDTQYF

V gene: TRBV27
J gene: TRBJ2-3
D gene: TRBD2
clone size: .
CDR3 DNA: TGTGCCAGCAGTTGGACTAGCGGCACAGATACGCAGTATTTT
CDR3 protein: CASSWTSGTDTQYF

V gene: TRBV21-1
J gene: TRBJ1-4
D gene: .
clone size: .
CDR3 DNA: TGTGCCACTCGCTGGACAGGTCATAATGAAAAACTGTTTTTT
CDR3 protein: CATRWTGHNEKLFF

V gene: TRBV2
J gene: TRBJ1-4
D gene: .
clone size: .
CDR3 DNA: TGTGCCAGCAAGGCTCTCGGTGAAAAACTGTTTTTT
CDR3 protein: CASKALGEKLFF

V gene: TRBV28
J gene: TRBJ1-6
D gene: .
clone size: .
CDR3 DNA: TGTGCCAGCAGGCCGGGACGAGGAGTTTCACCCCTCCACTTT
CDR3 protein: CASRPGRGVSPLHF

V gene: TRBV5-6
J gene: TRBJ2-2
D gene: .
clone size: .
CDR3 DNA: TGTGCCAGCAGCTTGATTACTGGAGGCGGGGAGCTGTTTTTT
CDR3 protein: CASSLITGGGELFF

V gene: TRBV30
J gene: TRBJ2-7
D gene: .
clone size: .
CDR3 DNA: TGTGCCTGGAGTGTACAGGTAAAGCAGTACTTC
CDR3 protein: CAWSVQVKQYF

V gene: TRBV18
J gene: TRBJ1-1
D gene: .
clone size: .
CDR3 DNA: TGTGCCAGCGACACGACAAACGTCCGTGGCACTGAAGCTTTCTTT
CDR3 protein: CASDTTNVRGTEAFF

V gene: TRBV24-1
J gene: TRBJ2-1
D gene: .
clone size: .
CDR3 DNA: TGTGCCACCAGTGACTTTACAACCTACAATGAGCAGTTCTTC
CDR3 protein: CATSDFTTYNEQFF

V gene: TRBV7-9
J gene: TRBJ2-7
D gene: .
clone size: .
CDR3 DNA: TGTGCCAGCAGCTCTACGACTAGAAGCGAGCAGTACTTC
CDR3 protein: CASSSTTRSEQYF

V gene: TRBV6-6
J gene: TRBJ1-4
D gene: .
clone size: .
CDR3 DNA: TGTGCCAGCAGAGAAAATGAAAAACTGTTTTTT
CDR3 protein: CASRENEKLFF

V gene: TRBV6-2/TRBV6-3
J gene: TRBJ1-2
D gene: .
clone size: once
CDR3 DNA: TGTGCCAGCAGTTACCCCCCGGGATTTCTTGAGAAAGGCTACACCTTC
CDR3 protein: CASSYPPGFLEKGYTF

V gene: TRBV28
J gene: TRBJ1-6
D gene: .
clone size: .
CDR3 DNA: TGTGCCAGCAGTTTACTTCAGGGTCCACCCCTCCACTTT
CDR3 protein: CASSLLQGPPLHF

V gene: TRBV2
J gene: TRBJ2-3
D gene: .
clone size: .
CDR3 DNA: TGTGCCAGCCTGCCCCGCGCGCGGGCCGGCACAGATACGCAGTATTTT
CDR3 protein: CASLPRARAGTDTQYF

V gene: TRBV4-2
J gene: TRBJ2-1
D gene: TRBD2
clone size: .
CDR3 DNA: TGTGCCAGCAGCCAATTACTAGCGGGGGTCGCTGAGCAGTTCTTC
CDR3 protein: CASSQLLAGVAEQFF

V gene: TRBV5-8
J gene: TRBJ1-1
D gene: .
clone size: .
CDR3 DNA: TGTGCCAGCAGCTTTAGGTCCACTGAAGCTTTCTTT
CDR3 protein: CASSFRSTEAFF

V gene: TRBV7-3
J gene: TRBJ1-6
D gene: .
clone size: .
CDR3 DNA: TGTGCCAGCAGCTTACGGGCAGCCGCCTATAATTCACCCCTCCACTTT
CDR3 protein: CASSLRAAAYNSPLHF

V gene: TRBV19
J gene: TRBJ2-1
D gene: TRBD2
clone size: .
CDR3 DNA: TGTGCCAGTAGTATCACCCCTAGCGGTGCGTACAATGAGCAGTTCTTC
CDR3 protein: CASSITPSGAYNEQFF

V gene: TRBV15
J gene: TRBJ2-4
D gene: .
clone size: .
CDR3 DNA: TGTGCCACCAGCAGAGATCGGGTCAACATTCAGTACTTC
CDR3 protein: CATSRDRVNIQYF

V gene: TRBV9
J gene: TRBJ2-5
D gene: .
clone size: few
CDR3 DNA: TGTGCCAGCAGCAAGGGGGATATGAGACCCCAGTACTTC
CDR3 protein: CASSKGDMRPQYF

V gene: TRBV11-3
J gene: TRBJ2-7
D gene: TRBD1
clone size: .
CDR3 DNA: TGTGCCAGCAGCTTAGAAGGGACAGTAGACGAGCAGTACTTC
CDR3 protein: CASSLEGTVDEQYF

V gene: TRBV27
J gene: TRBJ2-3
D gene: .
clone size: .
CDR3 DNA: TGTGCCAGCAGTCGACGGACTATCGGCGAGCAGCAGCATACGCAGTATTTT
CDR3 protein: CASSRRTIGEQQHTQYF

V gene: TRBV6-2/TRBV6-3
J gene: TRBJ2-6
D gene: .
clone size: .
CDR3 DNA: TGTGCCAGCAGCCTTAGGGAGAGGGAGGCCAACGTCCTGACTTTC
CDR3 protein: CASSLREREANVLTF

V gene: TRBV5-1
J gene: TRBJ2-1
D gene: .
clone size: few
CDR3 DNA: TGCGCCAGCAGCGAGAGGACAGAGGGGTACAATGAGCAGTTCTTC
CDR3 protein: CASSERTEGYNEQFF

V gene: TRBV7-8
J gene: TRBJ2-3
D gene: .
clone size: .
CDR3 DNA: TGTGCCAGCAGCTTAAAAAGGGACTTCTTAAACACAGATACGCAGTATTTT
CDR3 protein: CASSLKRDFLNTDTQYF

V gene: TRBV6-1
J gene: TRBJ1-4
D gene: TRBD1
clone size: .
CDR3 DNA: TGTGCCAGCAGTGAAGCTCGAGGGGGCAGTGAAAAACTGTTTTTT
CDR3 protein: CASSEARGGSEKLFF

V gene: TRBV7-9
J gene: TRBJ1-2
D gene: .
clone size: .
CDR3 DNA: TGTGCCAGCAGCCCCCCCGGCCCCGCCGTCGGCTACACCTTC
CDR3 protein: CASSPPGPAVGYTF

V gene: TRBV5-6
J gene: TRBJ2-4
D gene: .
clone size: .
CDR3 DNA: TGTGCCAGCAGCCCAGGGGTCGTAGCCAAAAACATTCAGTACTTC
CDR3 protein: CASSPGVVAKNIQYF

V gene: TRBV2
J gene: TRBJ2-5
D gene: TRBD1
clone size: .
CDR3 DNA: TGTGCCAGCAGTGAAGGGGGGACAGCTCAAGAGACCCAGTACTTC
CDR3 protein: CASSEGGTAQETQYF

V gene: TRBV7-6
J gene: TRBJ2-2
D gene: .
clone size: .
CDR3 DNA: TGTGCCAGCAGCTCGCCCCTCGGTGGGGGGAAGTCCGGGGAGCTGTTTTTT
CDR3 protein: CASSSPLGGGKSGELFF

V gene: TRBV18
J gene: TRBJ2-7
D gene: TRBD2
clone size: few
CDR3 DNA: TGTGCCAGCTCACCAACTAGCGGGGGGACAAGCTCCTACGAGCAGTACTTC
CDR3 protein: CASSPTSGGTSSYEQYF

V gene: TRBV28
J gene: TRBJ2-7
D gene: .
clone size: .
CDR3 DNA: TGTGCCAGCAGACAGCGTTACGAGCAGTACTTC
CDR3 protein: CASRQRYEQYF

V gene: TRBV7-3
J gene: TRBJ1-1
D gene: TRBD1
clone size: .
CDR3 DNA: TGTGCCAGCAGCTATCAGGGGGGGACTGAAGCTTTCTTT
CDR3 protein: CASSYQGGTEAFF